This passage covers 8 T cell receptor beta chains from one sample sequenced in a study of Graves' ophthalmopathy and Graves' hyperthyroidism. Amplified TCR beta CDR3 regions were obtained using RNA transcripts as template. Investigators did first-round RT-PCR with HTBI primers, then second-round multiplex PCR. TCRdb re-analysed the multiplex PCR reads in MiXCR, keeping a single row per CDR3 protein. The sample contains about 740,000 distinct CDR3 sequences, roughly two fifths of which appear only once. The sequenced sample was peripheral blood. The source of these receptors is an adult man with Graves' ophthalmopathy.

CDR3 amino acids: CASSLNRLGLNQETQYF. In DNA form, the CDR3 reads TGTGCCAGCAGCTTAAATCGGCTGGGGCTAAACCAAGAGACCCAGTACTTC. This sequence joins TRBV7-9 and TRBJ2-5, with TRBD1 as a possible D gene (5 bases). CDR1 is SEHNR and CDR2 is FQNEAQ in the germline V gene (reference sequence). CDR3 length: 17 residues. V was trimmed by 2 bases and J by 0 bases, leaving 16 bases between them. The entire variable domain, with the rest obtained from reference TRBV7-9 and TRBJ2-5, is as follows: DTGVSQNPRHKITKRGQNVTFRCDPISEHNRLYWYRQTLGQGPEFLTYFQNEAQLEKSRLLSDRFSAERPKGSFSTLEIQRTEQGDSAMYLCASSLNRLGLNQETQYFGPGTRLLVL.

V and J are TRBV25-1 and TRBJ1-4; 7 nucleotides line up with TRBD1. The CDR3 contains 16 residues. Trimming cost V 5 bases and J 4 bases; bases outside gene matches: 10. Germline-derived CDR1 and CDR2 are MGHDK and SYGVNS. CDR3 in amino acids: CASSYAGTASNEKLFF. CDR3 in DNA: TGTGCCAGCAGTTACGCCGGGACAGCGAGTAATGAAAAACTGTTTTTT.

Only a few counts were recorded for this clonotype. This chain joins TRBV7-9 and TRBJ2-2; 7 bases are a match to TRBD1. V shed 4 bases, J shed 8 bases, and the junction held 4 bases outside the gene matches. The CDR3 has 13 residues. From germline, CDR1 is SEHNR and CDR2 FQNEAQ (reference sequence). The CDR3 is CASSSQGLGELFF. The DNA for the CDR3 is TGTGCCAGCAGCTCACAGGGGTTGGGGGAGCTGTTTTTT.

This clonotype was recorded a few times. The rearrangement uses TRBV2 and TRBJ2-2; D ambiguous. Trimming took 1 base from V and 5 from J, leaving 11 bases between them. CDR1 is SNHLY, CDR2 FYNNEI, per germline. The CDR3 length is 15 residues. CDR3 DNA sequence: TGTGCCAGCAGTGAAGGCAGTCTCGTTACCGGGGAGCTGTTTTTT. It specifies CASSEGSLVTGELFF.

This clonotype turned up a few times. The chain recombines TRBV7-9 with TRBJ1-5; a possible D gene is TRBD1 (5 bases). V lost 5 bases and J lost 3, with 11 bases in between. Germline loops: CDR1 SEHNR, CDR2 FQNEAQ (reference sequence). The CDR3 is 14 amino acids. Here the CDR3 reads CASSQAGTNQPQHF. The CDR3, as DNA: TGTGCCAGCAGCCAAGCAGGGACCAATCAGCCCCAGCATTTT.

CDR3 residues: CASTRGYQPQHF. CDR3 DNA sequence: TGTGCCAGCACTCGCGGATATCAGCCCCAGCATTTT. The chain combines TRBV28 with TRBJ1-5; D gene unclear. The CDR3 spans 12 residues. Trimming left V 7 bases short and J 5 bases short, with 9 bases between. CDR1 and CDR2 from the germline V gene are MDHEN and SYDVKM.

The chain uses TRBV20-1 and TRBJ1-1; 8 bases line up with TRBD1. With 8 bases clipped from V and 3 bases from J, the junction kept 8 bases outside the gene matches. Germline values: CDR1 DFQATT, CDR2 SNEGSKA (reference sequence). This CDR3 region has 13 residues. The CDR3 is CSYTTGEDTEAFF. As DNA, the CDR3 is TGCAGTTACACGACAGGGGAGGACACTGAAGCTTTCTTT.

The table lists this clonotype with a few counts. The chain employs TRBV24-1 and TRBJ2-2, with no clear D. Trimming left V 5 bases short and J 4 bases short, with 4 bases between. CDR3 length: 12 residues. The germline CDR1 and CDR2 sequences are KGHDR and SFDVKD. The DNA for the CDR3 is TGTGCCACCAGTGGGACCACCGGGGAGCTGTTTTTT. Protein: CATSGTTGELFF.